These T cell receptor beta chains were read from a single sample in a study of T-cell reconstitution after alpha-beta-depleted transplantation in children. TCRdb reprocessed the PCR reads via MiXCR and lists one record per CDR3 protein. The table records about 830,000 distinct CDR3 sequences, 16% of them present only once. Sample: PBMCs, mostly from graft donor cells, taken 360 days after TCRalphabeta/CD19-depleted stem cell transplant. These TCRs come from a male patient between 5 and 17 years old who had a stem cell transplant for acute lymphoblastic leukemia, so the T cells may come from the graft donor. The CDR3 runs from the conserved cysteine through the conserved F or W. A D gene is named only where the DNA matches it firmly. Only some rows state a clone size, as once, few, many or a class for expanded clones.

CASSLVAGAYVQYF TGCGCCAGCAGCTTGGTGGCGGGAGCTTACGTGCAGTACTTC - TRBV5-1 TRBD2 TRBJ2-7
CASLNGLADTGELFF TGTGCCAGCCTAAACGGACTAGCGGACACCGGGGAGCTGTTTTTT few TRBV2 TRBD2 TRBJ2-2
CARTGQGADTQYF TGTGCCAGGACGGGACAGGGAGCAGATACGCAGTATTTT - TRBV19 TRBD1 TRBJ2-3
CASSLEAGFDEQYF TGCGCCAGCAGCTTGGAGGCAGGGTTCGACGAGCAGTACTTC - TRBV5-1 - TRBJ2-7
CASSPTRAYNSPLHF TGTGCCAGCAGCCCCACAAGGGCCTATAATTCACCCCTCCACTTT many TRBV11-2 - TRBJ1-6
CASSLLPTSSQNEQYF TGTGCCAGCAGCTTACTACCGACTAGCTCCCAAAACGAGCAGTACTTC few TRBV7-3 TRBD2 TRBJ2-7
CSARVLTDTQYF TGCAGTGCTAGAGTCCTTACAGATACGCAGTATTTT few TRBV20-1 - TRBJ2-3
CASSLGTYDTDTQYF TGCGCCAGCAGCCTCGGGACTTATGATACAGATACGCAGTATTTT - TRBV4-1 - TRBJ2-3
CSARGTGGRYNEQFF TGCAGTGCTAGGGGGACAGGGGGCAGATACAATGAGCAGTTCTTC - TRBV20-1 TRBD1 TRBJ2-1
CASSKRTGKKTDTQYF TGTGCCAGCAGCAAAAGAACAGGGAAGAAGACAGATACGCAGTATTTT - TRBV7-2 - TRBJ2-3
CASSPNQGTNNQPQHF TGTGCCAGCAGCCCCAATCAGGGGACTAACAATCAGCCCCAGCATTTT many TRBV7-8 - TRBJ1-5
CASSPRPRRGQYF TGTGCCAGCAGCCCGCGACCCAGGCGGGGGCAGTACTTC few TRBV7-9 - TRBJ2-7
CSAGTSGSLEQFF TGCAGTGCTGGGACTAGCGGGAGTTTGGAGCAGTTCTTC - TRBV20-1 TRBD2 TRBJ2-1
CSATPDRGAETQYF TGCAGTGCCACCCCGGACAGGGGGGCGGAGACCCAGTACTTC - TRBV20-1 TRBD1 TRBJ2-5
CASSLYPDPRTEAFF TGTGCCAGCAGCTTGTACCCAGACCCGCGCACTGAAGCTTTCTTT - TRBV5-4 - TRBJ1-1
CAITTSRYEQFF TGTGCCATCACAACTAGCAGATATGAGCAGTTCTTC many TRBV10-3 - TRBJ2-1
CATSRGTGGPQNIQYF TGTGCCACCAGCAGAGGGACAGGGGGCCCCCAAAACATTCAGTACTTC many TRBV15 TRBD1 TRBJ2-4
CAWKGRQGVYNEQFF TGTGCCTGGAAGGGGCGACAGGGGGTCTACAATGAGCAGTTCTTC - TRBV30 TRBD1 TRBJ2-1
CASSLYLVGLERTDTQYF TGTGCCAGCAGTTTATACCTAGTAGGGTTGGAGAGAACAGATACGCAGTATTTT - TRBV28 - TRBJ2-3
CSARAPGVRYNEQFF TGCAGTGCTAGAGCTCCGGGGGTGAGATACAATGAGCAGTTCTTC many TRBV20-1 - TRBJ2-1
CASTPLWGAGGQQFF TGTGCCAGTACTCCCCTATGGGGAGCGGGAGGGCAACAGTTCTTC - TRBV19 TRBD2 TRBJ2-1
CASSLAGTRRGEQFF TGTGCCAGCAGCTTAGCGGGGACTAGGCGTGGTGAGCAGTTCTTC few TRBV7-8 TRBD2 TRBJ2-1
CASSLVGTKNIQYF TGTGCCAGCAGTTTAGTTGGGACCAAAAACATTCAGTACTTC many TRBV12-3/TRBV12-4 - TRBJ2-4
CRATSGDQETQYF TGCAGGGCCACCTCCGGGGACCAAGAGACCCAGTACTTC many TRBV20-1 - TRBJ2-5
CSARDWGRSTDTQYF TGCAGTGCTAGAGATTGGGGGCGGAGCACAGATACGCAGTATTTT few TRBV20-1 - TRBJ2-3
CASSLIDSQETQYF TGTGCCAGCAGCTTAATCGACTCGCAAGAGACCCAGTACTTC few TRBV11-2 - TRBJ2-5
CASRGTSDRTVTYNEQFF TGTGCCAGCAGGGGGACTAGCGACCGAACGGTGACCTACAATGAGCAGTTCTTC - TRBV12-3/TRBV12-4 TRBD2 TRBJ2-1
CASSGQATSTDTQYF TGTGCCAGTAGTGGACAGGCGACTAGCACAGATACGCAGTATTTT - TRBV19 TRBD1 TRBJ2-3
CAIRGPSQETQYF TGTGCCATCAGGGGACCGTCCCAAGAGACCCAGTACTTC - TRBV10-3 - TRBJ2-5
CSAYTGAPTGELFF TGCAGTGCTTATACCGGGGCCCCGACCGGGGAGCTGTTTTTT - TRBV20-1 - TRBJ2-2
CASSPGLAGPPPGELFF TGCGCCAGCAGCCCGGGACTAGCGGGACCCCCACCCGGGGAGCTGTTTTTT - TRBV4-1 TRBD2 TRBJ2-2
CASSQAGQPNTEAFF TGCGCCAGCAGCCAAGCAGGACAGCCGAACACTGAAGCTTTCTTT few TRBV4-1 - TRBJ1-1
CASSVGGSRYEQYF TGTGCCAGCAGCGTCGGCGGGAGCCGGTACGAGCAGTACTTC - TRBV9 TRBD2 TRBJ2-7
CATSSGAGGQETQYF TGTGCCACCAGCTCCGGGGCAGGGGGCCAAGAGACCCAGTACTTC few TRBV24-1 TRBD1 TRBJ2-5
CASRIDTNTGELFF TGCGCCAGCAGGATCGACACGAACACCGGGGAGCTGTTTTTT - TRBV4-1 - TRBJ2-2
CASSLKAGVYRETQYF TGTGCCAGCAGTTTAAAGGCGGGAGTATACCGAGAGACCCAGTACTTC - TRBV12-3/TRBV12-4 TRBD2 TRBJ2-5
CSARDVAGGSYEQFF TGCAGTGCTAGAGATGTAGCAGGGGGTTCTTATGAGCAGTTCTTC - TRBV20-1 TRBD1 TRBJ2-1
CASSIKLAGVFDEQFF TGTGCCAGCAGCATCAAACTAGCGGGAGTCTTCGATGAGCAGTTCTTC - TRBV12-3/TRBV12-4 TRBD2 TRBJ2-1
CASSSWMGPTGMNEKLFF TGTGCCAGCAGTTCGTGGATGGGACCCACAGGGATGAATGAAAAACTGTTTTTT - TRBV28 - TRBJ1-4
CASSYSWAGGNTEAFF TGTGCCAGCAGTTACTCGTGGGCAGGGGGTAACACTGAAGCTTTCTTT many TRBV6-5 TRBD1 TRBJ1-1
CSVRGQGADEQYF TGCAGCGTTCGGGGACAGGGGGCCGACGAGCAGTACTTC - TRBV29-1 TRBD1 TRBJ2-7
CASSPTSGSPTDTQYF TGCGCCAGCAGCCCGACTAGCGGGAGTCCCACAGATACGCAGTATTTT many TRBV4-1 TRBD2 TRBJ2-3
CASRAGSSGNTIYF TGCGCCAGCAGGGCGGGCAGCTCTGGAAACACCATATATTTT - TRBV5-1 - TRBJ1-3
CASSHTLKSYEQYF TGCGCCAGCAGCCACACTCTCAAATCCTACGAGCAGTACTTC few TRBV4-1 - TRBJ2-7
CSARYGTTNQPQHF TGCAGTGCCAGATACGGGACAACGAATCAGCCCCAGCATTTT few TRBV20-1 - TRBJ1-5
CASSLGDSGGGTDTQYF TGTGCCAGCAGCTTAGGAGATAGCGGGGGGGGCACAGATACGCAGTATTTT few TRBV11-2 TRBD2 TRBJ2-3
CASSQDGYVAGFYEQYF TGCGCCAGCAGCCAAGATGGGTATGTGGCAGGATTCTACGAGCAGTACTTC - TRBV4-1 - TRBJ2-7
CASSRQGAEAQYF TGTGCCAGCAGCAGGCAGGGGGCGGAGGCCCAGTACTTC few TRBV5-6 TRBD1 TRBJ2-5
CAWTYSHRGQPQHF TGTGCCTGGACCTACTCACACAGGGGCCAGCCCCAGCATTTT - TRBV30 TRBD1 TRBJ1-5
CSASTGLSNTEAFF TGCAGCGCCTCCACAGGGTTAAGCAACACTGAAGCTTTCTTT - TRBV29-1 - TRBJ1-1
CASRRLGQGETQYF TGTGCCAGCAGACGACTTGGCCAGGGAGAGACCCAGTACTTC few TRBV5-4 - TRBJ2-5
CSARVGTFSDYGYTF TGCAGTGCTAGAGTTGGGACCTTCTCCGACTATGGCTACACCTTC - TRBV20-1 - TRBJ1-2